This T cell receptor (beta chain) is from a study of blood T cells in healthy people across ages. Study-level results: The recorded TCR beta diversity per million T cells decreased in a roughly linear manner with age.

Alongside a J-beta primer mix, a sample-barcoded 5' primer served in a second PCR lasting roughly 6 to 12 cycles. TCRdb re-called the 5' RACE reads with MiXCR, one entry per CDR3 protein. The sample has more than 450,000 distinct CDR3 sequences, roughly a quarter seen once. This clonotype was found a few times. No antigen is known for it. Germline-derived CDR1 and CDR2 are SEHNR and FQNEAQ (reference sequence). The CDR3 extends over 13 amino acids. The same data also contributed to another study, on T cells of mothers and their children. That work contributes: A few healthy Caucasian mothers served as donors, and their six children did as well. Input to cDNA synthesis comprised all extracted RNA, at a ratio of around 1.6 ug per 15 ul. Slightly higher, non-significant overlap characterized related mother-child pairs relative to unrelated pairs.

The V call is TRBV7-9, the J call TRBJ2-1; D remains ambiguous. The J call could be wrong; TRBJ2-7 is a better fit for the DNA end. Sequencing was carried out using blood. The TCR comes from a boy between 2 and 10 years old in good health. The CDR3 here is CASSQVNAYEQYF. The CDR3 coding sequence is TGTGCCAGCAGTCAAGTAAACGCCTACGAGCAGTACTTC.